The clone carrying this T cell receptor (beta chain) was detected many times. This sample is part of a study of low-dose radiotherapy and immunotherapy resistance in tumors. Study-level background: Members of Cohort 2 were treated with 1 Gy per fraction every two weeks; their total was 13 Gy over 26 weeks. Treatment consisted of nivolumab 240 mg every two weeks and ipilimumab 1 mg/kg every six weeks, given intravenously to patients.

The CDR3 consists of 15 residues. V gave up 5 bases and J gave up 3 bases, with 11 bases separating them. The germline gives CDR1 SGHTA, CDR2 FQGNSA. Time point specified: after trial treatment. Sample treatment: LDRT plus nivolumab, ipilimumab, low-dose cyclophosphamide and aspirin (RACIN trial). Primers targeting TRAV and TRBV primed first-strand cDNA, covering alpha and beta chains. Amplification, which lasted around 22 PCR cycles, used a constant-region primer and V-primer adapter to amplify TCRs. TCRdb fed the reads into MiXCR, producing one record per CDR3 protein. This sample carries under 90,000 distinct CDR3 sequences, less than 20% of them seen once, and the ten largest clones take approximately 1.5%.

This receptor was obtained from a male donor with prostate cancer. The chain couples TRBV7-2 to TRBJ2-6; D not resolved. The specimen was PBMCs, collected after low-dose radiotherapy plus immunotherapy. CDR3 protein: CASSPVGVGANVLTF. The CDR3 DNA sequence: TGTGCCAGCAGCCCGGTTGGGGTTGGGGCCAACGTCCTGACTTTC.